The subject of this entry is one T cell receptor beta chain. Sequence at one end of the junction differs from germline and may be a read error. This sample was taken from a study of control samples from healthy donors and cancer patients. TCRdb's copy holds only in-frame clones and misses some; the assay was immunoSEQ multiplex PCR. Here the sample spans roughly 400,000 clones, around 90% being singletons. This CDR3 has 15 residues. Germline V lookup: CDR1 LGHNA, CDR2 YNFKEQ. The sample was PBMCs. This receptor was taken from a man in his forties with head and neck cancer. V and J are TRBV4-2 and TRBJ2-1, with 10 bases matching TRBD1. The CDR3 coding sequence is TGTGCCAGCAACCAACCGACAGGGGGCTTTGGTGAGCAGTTCTTC. It encodes CASNQPTGGFGEQFF.